Sequencing of this T cell receptor (beta chain) was carried out in a study of OX40 agonist ivuxolimab in advanced cancers. Clones were sequenced by immunoSEQ multiplex PCR, and TCRdb holds only the in-frame ones, with some missing. The sample carries 40,000 to 45,000 clones, under 90% recorded once. This clone is categorized as medium-sized. Germline V lookup: CDR1 MNHNY, CDR2 SVGAGI (reference sequence). With V trimmed by 2 bases and J by 12 bases, 6 bases remained unmatched. CDR3 length equals 13 residues. This clonotype was obtained from an adult with an advanced solid tumor such as melanoma, head and neck, liver or kidney cancer. This specimen was CD4+ or CD8+ T cells sorted from blood, taken in a trial of the OX40 agonist ivuxolimab. The chain couples TRBV6-6 to TRBJ2-1; 8 bases match TRBD1. CDR3 nucleotide sequence: TGTGCCAGCAGTTACGTGCCAGGGGGCATGCAGTTCTTC. This translates into CASSYVPGGMQFF.